This T cell receptor (beta chain) was sequenced during a study of blood T cell repertoires in COVID-19. Overall study: The samples span acute and convalescent COVID-19 from the United States, Italy and Spain. From T cells, B-cell-depleted T cells, or PBMCs came the material, which was cDNA or gDNA.

The sample holds one count of this clone. Germline V gene sequence: CDR1 SQVTM, CDR2 ANQGSEA. Trimming took 6 bases from V and 5 from J, leaving 16 bases between them. The CDR3 has 13 amino acids. Study processing details: Amplification of reference gene primers provided the estimated nucleated cell counts. Sequencing used immunoSEQ multiplex PCR; TCRdb keeps in-frame clones, though not all of them. That table is the source of V, J and clone size, and D and trimming were worked out from the DNA. This table holds under 200,000 clones, over 80% found once. V gene TRBV29-1 combines with J gene TRBJ2-5, with D possibly matching TRBD2 (6 bases). This TCR was recovered from a woman of 80 years or more with active or convalescent COVID-19. The sequencing input was peripheral blood. Here the CDR3 reads CSVVPGAGETQYF. CDR3 coding DNA: TGCAGCGTGGTACCGGGAGCCGGCGAGACCCAGTACTTC.